Each of the 25 T cell receptor beta chains below was sequenced from the same sample in a study of blood T cell repertoires in COVID-19. Profiling relied on immunoSEQ multiplex PCR, and the TCRdb table lists in-frame clones only, not all of them. The repertoire has more than 300,000 clones, around 86% of them found once; the top ten carry roughly 1.6%. The sample was peripheral blood. The origin of the receptors is a woman aged 45-65 years with acute or convalescent COVID-19.

This clone was recorded only once. The V gene is TRBV28, the J gene TRBJ1-1; perhaps TRBD1 as D (6 bases). Germline CDR1 MDHEN, CDR2 SYDVKM. CDR3 length equals 13 residues. The ends were cut back, 6 bases at V and 4 bases at J, with 12 bases in the middle. CDR3 nucleotides: TGTGCCAGCAGCAGAACAGGGCTCACTGAAGCTTTCTTT. Residues: CASSRTGLTEAFF.

This chain joins TRBV11-2 and TRBJ2-1; tentative D call: TRBD2 (5 bases). Trimming shortened V by 0 bases and J by 8 bases, and 8 bases separated the two germline ends. Germline values: CDR1 SGHAT, CDR2 FQNNGV. The length of the CDR3 is 13 residues. CDR3 sequence reads: CASSLDRTHEQFF. The CDR3 region has the DNA TGTGCCAGCAGCTTAGATCGGACTCATGAGCAGTTCTTC.

The chain employs TRBV4-3 and TRBJ1-5; D may be TRBD1 (6 bases). CDR1 LGHNA and CDR2 YSLEER come from the germline V gene. V was shortened by 0 bases and J by 4 bases, with 7 bases between the two germline ends. The CDR3 consists of 14 residues. CDR3 amino acids: CASSQDRGNQPQHF. CDR3 nucleotide sequence: TGCGCCAGCAGCCAAGACAGGGGAAATCAGCCCCAGCATTTT.

The chain combines TRBV24-1 with TRBJ2-7; 9 bases line up with TRBD1. The trim removed 9 bases at V and 0 bases at J, leaving 5 bases unmatched. The CDR3 is 14 amino acids. Germline CDR1 KGHDR, CDR2 SFDVKD. CDR3 bases: TGTGCCACCGAGTCGGGACAGGGCTCCTACGAGCAGTACTTC. Translation: CATESGQGSYEQYF.

Notes on this clone: The same CDR3 is also encoded by other DNA sequences in this sample. This sequence joins TRBV28 and TRBJ2-7; D remains ambiguous. Germline V gene sequence: CDR1 MDHEN, CDR2 SYDVKM. This CDR3 region has 11 residues. With 2 bases removed from V and 4 bases from J, the gap between germline ends came to 3 bases. The CDR3 sequence is CASSLQYEQYF. Here the CDR3 DNA reads TGTGCCAGCAGTTTACAGTACGAGCAGTACTTC.

The chain's CDR3 is CASTRDGTWRGYTF. Here the CDR3 DNA reads TGTGCCAGTACGCGGGACGGAACTTGGAGGGGCTACACCTTC. This chain links TRBV19 with TRBJ1-2; a weak D match, TRBD1 (5 bases). CDR1 is LNHDA and CDR2 is SQIVND in the germline V gene (reference sequence). This CDR3 has 14 residues. Trimming shortened V by 7 bases and J by 8 bases, and 20 bases separated the two germline ends. Filled out from reference TRBV19 and TRBJ1-2, the complete variable domain reads DGGITQSPKYLFRKEGQNVTLSCEQNLNHDAMYWYRQDPGQGLRLIYYSQIVNDFQKGDIAEGYSVSREKKESFPLTVTSAQKNPTAFYLCASTRDGTWRGYTFGSGTRLTVV.

This chain connects TRBV6-5 to TRBJ2-4, with 7 positions matching TRBD2. CDR1 and CDR2 (germline): MNHEY, SVGAGI. CDR3 length: 14 residues. Germline trimming cut 5 bases from V and 8 bases from J; bases unmatched to any gene: 9. In DNA, the CDR3 is TGTGCCAGCAGTCTTAGGCATGGGGGGGACATTCAGTACTTC. This gives the protein CASSLRHGGDIQYF.

The table lists this clone with a count of one. The chain uses TRBV7-8 and TRBJ2-2; 8 bases are shared with TRBD2. The junction had 1 base not matched to a gene; V was cut back by 3 bases and J by 4 bases. The CDR3 runs to 14 residues. Looked up from germline, CDR1 is SGHVS and CDR2 is FQNEAQ. Here the CDR3 DNA reads TGTGCCAGCAGCTTTCGGGGGGGCACCGGGGAGCTGTTTTTT. The encoded protein is CASSFRGGTGELFF.

This clone turned up a few times. The gene calls are TRBV6-2 or TRBV6-3 and TRBJ2-1; 7 nucleotides line up with TRBD2. Per germline, CDR1 MNHEY and CDR2 SVGEGT. The CDR3 is 14 amino acids. The V and J ends lost 6 bases and 4 bases, in that order; junction bases with no gene match: 6. CDR3 in amino acids: CASSLTSDYNEQFF. CDR3 DNA: TGTGCCAGCAGCCTAACTAGCGATTACAATGAGCAGTTCTTC.

CDR3 nucleotide sequence: TGTGCCAGCAGCGTAAGCGGGAGCGACACCGGGGAGCTGTTTTTT. Translation gives CASSVSGSDTGELFF. The genes are TRBV9 and TRBJ2-2; 8 bases are shared with TRBD2. From germline, CDR1 is SGDLS and CDR2 YYNGEE. The V gene end was trimmed by 1 base and the J gene end by 3 bases; junction bases not matched to a gene: 2. The CDR3 has 15 residues.

This chain uses TRBV27 with TRBJ2-7; D might be TRBD1 (5 bases). Trimming cost V 0 bases and J 2 bases, with 14 bases left between them. The germline CDR1 and CDR2 sequences are MNHEY and SMNVEV (reference sequence). The CDR3 length is 16 residues. CDR3 sequence reads: CASSLSWGPRPYEQYF. The DNA for the CDR3 is TGTGCCAGCAGTTTATCGTGGGGCCCCCGACCCTACGAGCAGTACTTC.

The rearrangement joins TRBV5-1 to TRBJ2-1, with 9 bases aligning to TRBD1. Germline CDR1 is SGHRS and CDR2 is YFSETQ. This CDR3 spans 16 amino acids. V was clipped by 4 bases and J by 4 bases; unmatched bases: 9. In DNA form, the CDR3 reads TGCGCCAGCAGCACGGATTCGGGACAGGGATACAATGAGCAGTTCTTC. Translating it yields CASSTDSGQGYNEQFF.

In this sample, this clone turned up a few times. V usage is TRBV9 and J usage is TRBJ2-1; TRBD2 aligns across 9 bases. The V gene's germline CDR1 is SGDLS and CDR2 YYNGEE. Germline trimming cut 4 bases from V and 7 bases from J; bases unmatched to any gene: 12. The CDR3 consists of 16 residues. The CDR3 here is CASSPLPSGARNEQFF. In nucleotides, the CDR3 is TGTGCCAGCAGCCCACTCCCTAGCGGGGCTCGGAATGAGCAGTTCTTC.

The gene calls are TRBV24-1 and TRBJ2-1; 7 bases fit TRBD1. The CDR3 is 17 residues long. The J segment lost 0 bases and the V segment lost 3 bases, leaving 7 bases of the junction unmatched. The germline gives CDR1 KGHDR, CDR2 SFDVKD. The CDR3 protein is CATSDNDRESSYNEQFF. The CDR3 coding sequence is TGTGCCACCAGTGATAATGACAGGGAAAGCTCCTACAATGAGCAGTTCTTC.

The rearrangement uses TRBV18 and TRBJ2-7, with TRBD2 matching 10 bases. The CDR3 is made up of 19 amino acids. With 0 bases clipped from V and 0 bases from J, the junction kept 11 bases outside the gene matches. Germline CDR1 is KGHSH and CDR2 is LQKENI. The CDR3 here is CASSPPVTSGIRSSYEQYF. The CDR3 DNA follows: TGTGCCAGCTCACCACCCGTCACTAGCGGGATCAGGAGCTCCTACGAGCAGTACTTC.

V and J are TRBV9 and TRBJ2-1, with 9 bases aligning to TRBD2. This CDR3 has 17 residues. V lost 0 bases and J lost 6; bases outside the gene matches: 10. The germline V gene has CDR1 SGDLS and CDR2 YYNGEE. The CDR3 DNA reads TGTGCCAGCAGCGTAGATGGTAGCGGGAGATACGGCAATGAGCAGTTCTTC. Translated, it gives CASSVDGSGRYGNEQFF.

The genes are TRBV6-1 and TRBJ1-5, with 10 bases matching TRBD1. This CDR3 is built from 17 residues. Germline V gives CDR1 MNHNS, CDR2 SASEGT. V lost 4 bases and J lost 1; bases outside the gene matches: 7. The CDR3, as DNA: TGTGCCAGCAGTGCCTGGACAGGGGGTTTAAGCAATCAGCCCCAGCATTTT. Its protein is CASSAWTGGLSNQPQHF.

The chain joins TRBV18 to TRBJ1-6; D unclear. Germline V gene lookup returns CDR1 KGHSH and CDR2 LQKENI. The CDR3 runs to 13 residues. V was cut by 3 bases and J by 7 bases, with 7 bases left in between. Here the CDR3 DNA reads TGTGCCAGCTCACCCCTAGCAAATTCACCCCTCCACTTT. This gives the protein CASSPLANSPLHF.

The rearrangement uses TRBV7-8 and TRBJ2-7; 7 nucleotides match TRBD1. The trim removed 5 bases at V and 1 base at J, leaving 8 bases unmatched. This CDR3 has 15 residues. CDR1 is SGHVS, CDR2 FQNEAQ, per germline. CDR3 amino acids: CASSPYRDRSYEQYF. The CDR3 DNA follows: TGTGCCAGCAGCCCCTACCGGGACAGATCCTACGAGCAGTACTTC.

The chain is built from TRBV6-5 and TRBJ1-4; D is perhaps TRBD1 (6 bases). With 5 bases removed from V and 8 bases from J, the gap between germline ends came to 12 bases. Germline V gives CDR1 MNHEY, CDR2 SVGAGI. The CDR3 loop spans 13 amino acids. This chain's CDR3 is CASSRPGQEKLFF. DNA for the CDR3: TGTGCCAGCAGTCGACCAGGACAGGAAAAACTGTTTTTT.

The chain employs TRBV7-6 and TRBJ2-2, with TRBD2 identical over 10 bases. Germline trimming cut 1 base from V and 4 bases from J; bases unmatched to any gene: 3. The CDR3 totals 16 residues. In germline, CDR1 is SGHVS, CDR2 FNYEAQ. CDR3 DNA sequence: TGTGCCAGCAGCTTAGGCCTAGCGGGGGTCACCGGGGAGCTGTTTTTT. Translated, it gives CASSLGLAGVTGELFF.

The V and J genes are TRBV27 and TRBJ1-2, with 9 bases matching TRBD1. The germline CDR1 and CDR2 sequences are MNHEY and SMNVEV (reference sequence). J lost 8 bases, V lost 5 bases, and 9 bases had no gene match. The CDR3 length is 14 residues. CDR3 protein: CASSPGQGLGGYTF. CDR3 DNA: TGTGCCAGCAGTCCGGGACAGGGATTAGGAGGCTACACCTTC.

The chain employs TRBV28 and TRBJ1-2; 9 positions agree with TRBD1. The CDR3 is 15 residues long. From germline, CDR1 is MDHEN and CDR2 SYDVKM. The V gene end was trimmed by 2 bases and the J gene end by 8 bases; junction bases not matched to a gene: 9. Here the CDR3 DNA reads TGTGCCAGCAGTTTAGTGGGACAGGGATATTTGGGCTACACCTTC. Its translation: CASSLVGQGYLGYTF.

This clone was recorded once. The chain recombines TRBV19 with TRBJ2-1, with TRBD1 identical over 8 bases. Germline V gene lookup returns CDR1 LNHDA and CDR2 SQIVND (reference sequence). The CDR3 consists of 15 residues. Trimming at V came to 3 bases and at J to 7 bases, leaving 8 bases not matched to a gene. For the CDR3, the DNA is TGTGCCAGTAGTATCGAAGACAGGGGCTGGAATGAGCAGTTCTTC. Translation: CASSIEDRGWNEQFF. The full variable domain, with the rest looked up from reference TRBV19 and TRBJ2-1, is DGGITQSPKYLFRKEGQNVTLSCEQNLNHDAMYWYRQDPGQGLRLIYYSQIVNDFQKGDIAEGYSVSREKKESFPLTVTSAQKNPTAFYLCASSIEDRGWNEQFFGPGTRLTVL.

The CDR3 sequence: CASSRDSYNEQFF. CDR3 DNA: TGTGCCAGCAGTCGGGACTCCTACAATGAGCAGTTCTTC. The chain employs TRBV6-5 and TRBJ2-1, with D possibly matching TRBD2 (5 bases). Trimming removed 5 bases at V and 0 bases at J, with 5 bases between. The germline V gene encodes CDR1 MNHEY and CDR2 SVGAGI. The CDR3 runs 13 residues.